This T cell receptor (beta chain) is from a study of tumor-infiltrating lymphocytes in primary liver carcinoma (dated by TCRdb to about 2017). With regard to the full study: Hepatocellular carcinoma (four) or combined HCC and intrahepatic cholangiocarcinoma (one) was present in the five patients, who were three men and two women aged 30 to 69 years. Tumors of the five patients were stage T1-T3 N0M0 with maximum diameters of roughly 4.2 to 10 cm. Samples yielded roughly 3.5 to 8 million productive TCRbeta reads; read depth did not differ significantly between tissue types. TCRbeta repertoire sequencing, expression microarrays and whole-exome sequencing were combined in the study across five regions of each liver tumor, with adjacent normal tissue and blood also included. A total of 35 specimens from 5 patients went through TCRbeta repertoire sequencing, namely 25 tumor regions, 5 adjacent noncancerous liver tissues and 5 peripheral blood samples. The 20 to 25 tumor region samples were profiled with Agilent mRNA microarrays so that TCRbeta repertoire diversity could be related to the local molecular phenotype. Repertoires from technical replicates were highly reproducible, with mean shared-clone rates around 0.87 and correlation coefficients above 0.98.

Turning to this clonotype: The antigen it binds to is not known. One end of the junction varies from germline; a read error may be responsible.

From cysteine to phenylalanine, the CDR3 is 15 amino acids long. Only the CDR3 DNA is retained, 45 bases long and in frame from the first base. CDR1 LGHDT and CDR2 YNNKEL are derived from the germline V gene (reference sequence). A constant-region primer and ProtoScript II reverse transcriptase were used to reverse-transcribe TCRbeta-specific cDNA from 500 ng total RNA. TCRbeta libraries were built with three nested multiplex PCR rounds, a slightly modified ARM-PCR procedure. Each of the first two PCR rounds ran for about 10 cycles using multiplex TRBV1-TRBV30 forward primers together with a Cbeta reverse primer. Sample barcodes and Illumina adapters were added in a final 25-cycle PCR with Deep VentR polymerase. Before sequencing, amplicons of 200-500 bp were gel-purified using a QIAquick gel extraction kit. An Illumina HiSeq 2500 was used to sequence the TCRbeta amplicons, generating 250-bp paired-end reads. Turning to the authors' computational methods: To recover full CDR3 sequences, reads were quality-trimmed using Trimmomatic v0.33 and paired reads were then merged using FLASH v1.2.11. MiGEC v1.2.1b assigned V, D and J germline segments to the rearranged TCRbeta sequences. Clonotype statistics and Shannon-Wiener diversity indices were computed with VDJtools v1.0.0. To reduce sampling bias, subsequent analyses other than the diversity analysis used only the 250 most abundant clonotypes in each sample. TCRdb handled the public reads itself, with Q25 trimming in fastp and clone calling in MiXCR, and kept productive beta chains. Every CDR3 protein is listed once, alongside the most common genes and DNA of its rows. TCRdb's processing, not the authors' own work, is the source of the V and J calls. Here the sample has about 130,000 distinct CDR3 sequences; 64% occur a single time. The ten largest clones add up to about 8% of the sample.

Total RNA and DNA were co-extracted from roughly 20-30 mg of bulk tissue with the AllPrep DNA/RNA mini kit, without cell sorting. Between November 2015 and March 2016, about 5 patients in China with histopathologically diagnosed primary liver carcinoma had their tumors surgically resected. At the time of sampling, the patients had chronic HBV infection and had not received any treatment. Each tumor was sampled at five spatially separated regions: the superior, inferior, left-lateral and right-lateral poles and the tumor centre. Histology showed that every tumor sample contained more than 80% viable tumor cells. Fresh tumor and adjacent tissue pieces were bisected; one half was stored in RNAlater at -80°C, the other sent for histology. Points the paper makes about the study in general: Only the TCR beta chain was sequenced, so true repertoire diversity is likely underestimated because unpaired alpha chains were not captured. With just a few patients in the study, the authors point out that the findings should be validated in a larger study. Since the samples were bulk and unsorted, there was no way to compare CD4+ and CD8+ T cell repertoires. The top 250 clones made up a significantly larger repertoire fraction in tumors than in blood (p = 0.039). Repertoire overlap was higher between tumor regions (mean roughly 35%) than tumor-adjacent (around 17%) or tumor-blood (14%) pairs, consistent with antigen-driven expansion. Only about 8-24% of top clones were found in all five regions of a tumor, suggesting spatial heterogeneity of tumor-infiltrating T cells.

Specimen: liver tumor tissue from sampling region 3. Sample cell subset or site, as interpreted from the label and publication: tumor region T3, left-lateral pole. The origin of this receptor is a woman in her sixties or seventies with primary liver carcinoma and hepatitis B virus infection. The sequence links TRBV3-1 to TRBJ2-3; the D gene is possibly TRBD2, with 6 bases matching. CDR3 sequence: CASSLTGSLGDTQYF. The DNA is TGTGCCAGTAGCCTTACCGGGAGTCTGGGAGATACGCAGTATTTT.